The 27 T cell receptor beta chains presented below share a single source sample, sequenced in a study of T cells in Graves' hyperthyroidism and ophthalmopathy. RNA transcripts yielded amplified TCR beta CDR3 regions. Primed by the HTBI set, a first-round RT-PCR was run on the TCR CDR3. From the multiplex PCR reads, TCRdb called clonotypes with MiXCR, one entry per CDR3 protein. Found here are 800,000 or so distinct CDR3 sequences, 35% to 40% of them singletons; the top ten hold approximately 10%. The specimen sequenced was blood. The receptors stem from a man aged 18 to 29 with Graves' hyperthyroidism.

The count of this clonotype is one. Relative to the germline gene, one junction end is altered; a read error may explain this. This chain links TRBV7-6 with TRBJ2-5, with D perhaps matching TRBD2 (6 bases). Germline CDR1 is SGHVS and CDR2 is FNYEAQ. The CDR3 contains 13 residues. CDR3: CASSPGLQETRYF. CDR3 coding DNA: TGTGCCAGCAGCCCAGGACTACAAGAGACCCGGTACTTC.

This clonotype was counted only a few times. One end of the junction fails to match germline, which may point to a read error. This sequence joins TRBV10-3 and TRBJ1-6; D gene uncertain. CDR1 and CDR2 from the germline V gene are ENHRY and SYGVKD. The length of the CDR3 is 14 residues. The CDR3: CASSYEASNSPLHF. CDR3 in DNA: TGTGCCAGCAGTTACGAGGCAAGTAATTCACCCCTCCACTTT.

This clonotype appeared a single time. The CDR3 is CASSLSYGSQLGEQYF. The CDR3 DNA follows: TGTGCCAGCAGCCTAAGTTATGGCAGCCAGCTAGGGGAGCAGTACTTC. This rearrangement joins TRBV7-9 to TRBJ2-7; D remains unclear. The CDR3 sequence is 16 residues long. In germline, CDR1 is SEHNR, CDR2 FQNEAQ (reference sequence). With 5 bases removed from V and 7 bases from J, the gap between germline ends came to 24 bases.

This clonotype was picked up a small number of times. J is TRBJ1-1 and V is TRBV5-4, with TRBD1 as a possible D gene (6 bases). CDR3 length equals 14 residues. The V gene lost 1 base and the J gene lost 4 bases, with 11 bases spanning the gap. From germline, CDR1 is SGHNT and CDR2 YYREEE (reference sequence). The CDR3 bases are TGTGCCAGCAGCTTGTATGGGGGCGGCACTGAAGCTTTCTTT. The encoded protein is CASSLYGGGTEAFF.

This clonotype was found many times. Written as DNA, the CDR3 is TGTGCCAGTAGTACGCCGGCCGGAAACACCATATATTTT. Translating it yields CASSTPAGNTIYF. The V and J genes are TRBV19 and TRBJ1-3; D gene unclear. This CDR3 has 13 amino acids. Germline CDR1 and CDR2: LNHDA and SQIVND (reference sequence). Trimming removed 4 bases from V and 4 bases from J, with 8 bases in between. Together with reference TRBV19 and TRBJ1-3, the CDR3 gives the full variable domain: DGGITQSPKYLFRKEGQNVTLSCEQNLNHDAMYWYRQDPGQGLRLIYYSQIVNDFQKGDIAEGYSVSREKKESFPLTVTSAQKNPTAFYLCASSTPAGNTIYFGEGSWLTVV.

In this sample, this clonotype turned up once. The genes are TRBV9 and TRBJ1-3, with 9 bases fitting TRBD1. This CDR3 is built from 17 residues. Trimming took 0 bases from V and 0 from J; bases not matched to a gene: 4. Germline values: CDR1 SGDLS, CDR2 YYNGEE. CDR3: CASSVAGTGFSGNTIYF. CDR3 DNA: TGTGCCAGCAGCGTAGCTGGGACAGGGTTCTCTGGAAACACCATATATTTT.

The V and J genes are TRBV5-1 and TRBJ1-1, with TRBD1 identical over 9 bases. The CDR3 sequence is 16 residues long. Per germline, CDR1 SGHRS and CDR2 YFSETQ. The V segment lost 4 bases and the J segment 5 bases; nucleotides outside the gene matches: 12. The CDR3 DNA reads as TGCGCCAGCAGCGACACCGGGACAGGGAGTCGGACTGAAGCTTTCTTT. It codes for CASSDTGTGSRTEAFF.

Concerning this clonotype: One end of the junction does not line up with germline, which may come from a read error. The CDR3 region is CASSYSPGIGELFF. As DNA, the CDR3 is TGTGCCAGCAGTTACTCGCCCGGAATCGGGGAGCTGTTTTTT. The chain employs TRBV10-3 and TRBJ2-2; D is undetermined. The germline V gene has CDR1 ENHRY and CDR2 SYGVKD. This CDR3 is built from 14 residues.

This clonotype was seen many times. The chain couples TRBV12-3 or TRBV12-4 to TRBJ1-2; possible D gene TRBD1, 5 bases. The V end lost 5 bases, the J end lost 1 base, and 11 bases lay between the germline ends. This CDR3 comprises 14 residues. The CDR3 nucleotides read TGTGCCAGCAGTCCGGGGGGGGGTAACTATGGCTACACCTTC. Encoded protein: CASSPGGGNYGYTF.

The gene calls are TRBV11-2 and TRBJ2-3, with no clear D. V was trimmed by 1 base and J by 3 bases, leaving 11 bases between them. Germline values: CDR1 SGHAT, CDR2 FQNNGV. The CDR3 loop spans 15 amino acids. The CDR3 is CASSLGQRWTDTQYF. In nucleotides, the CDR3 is TGTGCCAGCAGCTTAGGGCAGCGTTGGACAGATACGCAGTATTTT. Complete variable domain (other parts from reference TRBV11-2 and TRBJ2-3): EAGVAQSPRYKIIEKRQSVAFWCNPISGHATLYWYQQILGQGPKLLIQFQNNGVVDDSQLPKDRFSAERLKGVDSTLKIQPAKLEDSAVYLCASSLGQRWTDTQYFGPGTRLTVL.

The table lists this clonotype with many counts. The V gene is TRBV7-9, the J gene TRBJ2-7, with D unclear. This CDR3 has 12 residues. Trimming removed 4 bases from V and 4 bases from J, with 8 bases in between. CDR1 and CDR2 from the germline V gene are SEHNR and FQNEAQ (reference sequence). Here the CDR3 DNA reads TGTGCCAGCAGCTCCGATCGTTACGAGCAGTACTTC. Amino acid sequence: CASSSDRYEQYF.

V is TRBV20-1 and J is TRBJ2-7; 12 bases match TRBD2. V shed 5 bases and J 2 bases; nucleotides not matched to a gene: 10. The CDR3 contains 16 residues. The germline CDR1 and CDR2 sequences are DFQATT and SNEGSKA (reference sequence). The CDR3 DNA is TGCAGTGCTCCCGGGACTAGCGGGTACGGGGCCTACGAGCAGTACTTC. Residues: CSAPGTSGYGAYEQYF.

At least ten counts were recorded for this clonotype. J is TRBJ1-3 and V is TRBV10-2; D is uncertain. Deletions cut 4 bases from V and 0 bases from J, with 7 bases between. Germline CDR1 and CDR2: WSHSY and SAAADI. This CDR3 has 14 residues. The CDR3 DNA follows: TGCGCCAGCAGTGGCGGCCGCTCTGGAAACACCATATATTTT. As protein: CASSGGRSGNTIYF.

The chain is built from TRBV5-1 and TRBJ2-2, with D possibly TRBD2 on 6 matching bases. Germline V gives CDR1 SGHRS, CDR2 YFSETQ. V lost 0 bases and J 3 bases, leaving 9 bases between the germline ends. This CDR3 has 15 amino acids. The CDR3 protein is CASSLGSGYTGELFF. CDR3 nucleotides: TGCGCCAGCAGCTTGGGTAGCGGTTACACCGGGGAGCTGTTTTTT.

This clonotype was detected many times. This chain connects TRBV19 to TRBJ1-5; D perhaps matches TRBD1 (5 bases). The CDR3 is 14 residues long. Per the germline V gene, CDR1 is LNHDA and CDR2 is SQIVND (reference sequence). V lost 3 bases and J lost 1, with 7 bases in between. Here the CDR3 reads CASSIWDSNQPQHF. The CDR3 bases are TGTGCCAGTAGTATCTGGGACAGCAATCAGCCCCAGCATTTT.

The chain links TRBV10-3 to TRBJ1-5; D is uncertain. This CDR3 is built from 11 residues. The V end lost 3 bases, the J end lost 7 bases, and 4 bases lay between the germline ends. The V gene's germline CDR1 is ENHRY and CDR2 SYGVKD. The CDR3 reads CAISETQPQHF. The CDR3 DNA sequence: TGTGCCATCAGTGAAACGCAGCCCCAGCATTTT.

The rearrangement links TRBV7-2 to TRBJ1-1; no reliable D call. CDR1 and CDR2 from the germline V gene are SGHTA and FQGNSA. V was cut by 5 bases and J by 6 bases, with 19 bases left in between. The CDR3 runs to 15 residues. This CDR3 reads CASSPRPGKPAEAFF. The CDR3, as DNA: TGTGCCAGCAGCCCTAGGCCGGGCAAGCCTGCTGAAGCTTTCTTT.

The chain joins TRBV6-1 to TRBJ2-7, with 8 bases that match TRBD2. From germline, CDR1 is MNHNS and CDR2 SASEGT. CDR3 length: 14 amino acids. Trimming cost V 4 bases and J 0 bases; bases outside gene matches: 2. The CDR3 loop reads CASSATSASYEQYF. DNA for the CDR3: TGTGCCAGCAGTGCGACTAGCGCCTCCTACGAGCAGTACTTC.

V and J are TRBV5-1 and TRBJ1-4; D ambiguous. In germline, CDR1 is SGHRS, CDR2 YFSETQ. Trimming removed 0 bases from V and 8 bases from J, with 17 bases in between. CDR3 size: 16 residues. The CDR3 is CASSLAGGRISEKLFF. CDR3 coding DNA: TGCGCCAGCAGCTTGGCCGGCGGCCGAATTTCGGAAAAACTGTTTTTT. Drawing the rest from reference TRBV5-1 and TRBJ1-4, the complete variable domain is KAGVTQTPRYLIKTRGQQVTLSCSPISGHRSVSWYQQTPGQGLQFLFEYFSETQRNKGNFPGRFSGRQFSNSRSEMNVSTLELGDSALYLCASSLAGGRISEKLFFGSGTQLSVL.

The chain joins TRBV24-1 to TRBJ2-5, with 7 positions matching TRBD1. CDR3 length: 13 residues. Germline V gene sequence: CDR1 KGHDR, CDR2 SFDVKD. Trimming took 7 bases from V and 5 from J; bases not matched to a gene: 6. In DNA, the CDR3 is TGTGCCACCAGCGACGGGGACAGCGAGACCCAGTACTTC. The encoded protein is CATSDGDSETQYF.

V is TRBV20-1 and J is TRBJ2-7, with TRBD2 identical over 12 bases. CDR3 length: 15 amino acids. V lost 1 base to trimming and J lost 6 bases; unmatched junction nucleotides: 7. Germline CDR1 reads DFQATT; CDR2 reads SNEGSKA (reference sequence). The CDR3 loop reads CSARASGRARAEQYF. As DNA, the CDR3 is TGCAGTGCTAGAGCTAGCGGGAGGGCCAGGGCCGAGCAGTACTTC.

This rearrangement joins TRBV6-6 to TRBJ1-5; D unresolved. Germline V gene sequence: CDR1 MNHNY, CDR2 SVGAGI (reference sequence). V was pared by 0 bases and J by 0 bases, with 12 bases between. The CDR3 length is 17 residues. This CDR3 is CASSYSSGIFSNQPQHF. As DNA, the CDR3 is TGTGCCAGCAGTTACTCGTCGGGGATCTTTAGCAATCAGCCCCAGCATTTT.

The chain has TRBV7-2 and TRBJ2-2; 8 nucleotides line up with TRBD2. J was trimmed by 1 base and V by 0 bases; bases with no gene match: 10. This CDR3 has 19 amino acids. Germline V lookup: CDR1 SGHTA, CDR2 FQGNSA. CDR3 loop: CTSSLAPVGLAGNTGELFF. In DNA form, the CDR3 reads TGTACCAGCAGCTTAGCCCCAGTCGGACTAGCCGGGAACACCGGGGAGCTGTTTTTT.

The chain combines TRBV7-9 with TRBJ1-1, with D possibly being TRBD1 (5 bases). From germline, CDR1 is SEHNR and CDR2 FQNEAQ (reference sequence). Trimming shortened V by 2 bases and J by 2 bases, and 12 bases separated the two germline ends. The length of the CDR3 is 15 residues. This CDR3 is CASSLRETENTEAFF. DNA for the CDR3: TGTGCCAGCAGCTTACGTGAGACAGAAAACACTGAAGCTTTCTTT.

The CDR3 nucleotides read TGTGCCAGCAGCGTAGAGGGACAGGGCGGGAACTATGGCTACACCTTC. Its translation: CASSVEGQGGNYGYTF. This sequence joins TRBV9 and TRBJ1-2, with 9 positions matching TRBD1. Trimming cost V 0 bases and J 2 bases; bases outside gene matches: 5. From germline, CDR1 is SGDLS and CDR2 YYNGEE. The CDR3 sequence is 16 residues long.

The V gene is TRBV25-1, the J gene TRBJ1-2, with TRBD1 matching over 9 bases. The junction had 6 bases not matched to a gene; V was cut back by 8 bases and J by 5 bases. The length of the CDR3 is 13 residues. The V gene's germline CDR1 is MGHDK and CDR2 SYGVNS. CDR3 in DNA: TGTGCCAGCCGAACAGGGGGCCAATATGGCTACACCTTC. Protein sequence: CASRTGGQYGYTF.

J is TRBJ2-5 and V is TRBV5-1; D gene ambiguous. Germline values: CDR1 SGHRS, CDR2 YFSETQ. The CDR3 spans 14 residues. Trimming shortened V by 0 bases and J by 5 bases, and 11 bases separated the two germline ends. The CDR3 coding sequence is TGCGCCAGCAGCTTGGCCTGGGGAACGGAGACCCAGTACTTC. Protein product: CASSLAWGTETQYF.